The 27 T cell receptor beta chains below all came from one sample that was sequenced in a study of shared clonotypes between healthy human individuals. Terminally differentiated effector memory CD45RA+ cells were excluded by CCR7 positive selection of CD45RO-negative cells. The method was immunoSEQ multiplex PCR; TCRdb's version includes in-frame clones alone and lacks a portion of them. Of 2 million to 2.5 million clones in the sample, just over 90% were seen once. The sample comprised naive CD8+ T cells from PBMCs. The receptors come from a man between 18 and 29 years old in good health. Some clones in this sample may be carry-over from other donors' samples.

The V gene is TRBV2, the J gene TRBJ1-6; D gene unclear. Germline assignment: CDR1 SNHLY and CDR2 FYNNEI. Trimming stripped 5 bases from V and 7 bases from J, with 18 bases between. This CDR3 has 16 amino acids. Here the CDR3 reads CASSRTWTGGNSPLHF. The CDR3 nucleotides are TGTGCCAGCAGTAGGACCTGGACGGGCGGGAATTCACCCCTCCACTTT.

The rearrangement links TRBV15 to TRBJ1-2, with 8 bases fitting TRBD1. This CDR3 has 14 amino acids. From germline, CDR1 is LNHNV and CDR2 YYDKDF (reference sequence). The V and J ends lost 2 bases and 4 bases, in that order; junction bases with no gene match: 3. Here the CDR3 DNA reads TGTGCCACCAGCAGAATCACAGGGGGCTATGGCTACACCTTC. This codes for CATSRITGGYGYTF.

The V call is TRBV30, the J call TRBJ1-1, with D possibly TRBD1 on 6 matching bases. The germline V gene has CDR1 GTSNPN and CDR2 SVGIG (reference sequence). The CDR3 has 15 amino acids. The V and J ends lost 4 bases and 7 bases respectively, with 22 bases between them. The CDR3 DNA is TGTGCCTGGACTAAGGAGTATGAGGGGGGAGGTGAAGCTTTCTTT. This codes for CAWTKEYEGGGEAFF.

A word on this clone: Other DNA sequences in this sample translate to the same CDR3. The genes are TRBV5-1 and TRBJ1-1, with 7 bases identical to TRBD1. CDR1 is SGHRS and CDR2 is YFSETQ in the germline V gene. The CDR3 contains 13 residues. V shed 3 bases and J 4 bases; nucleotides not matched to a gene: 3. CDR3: CASSWSGGTEAFF. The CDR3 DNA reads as TGCGCCAGCAGCTGGTCAGGGGGCACTGAAGCTTTCTTT.

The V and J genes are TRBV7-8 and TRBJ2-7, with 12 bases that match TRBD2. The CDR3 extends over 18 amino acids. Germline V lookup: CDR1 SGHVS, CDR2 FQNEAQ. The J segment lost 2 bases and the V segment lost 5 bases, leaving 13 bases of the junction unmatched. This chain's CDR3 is CASSTWLAGGVVTYEQYF. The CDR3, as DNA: TGTGCCAGCAGCACCTGGCTAGCGGGAGGGGTAGTGACCTACGAGCAGTACTTC.

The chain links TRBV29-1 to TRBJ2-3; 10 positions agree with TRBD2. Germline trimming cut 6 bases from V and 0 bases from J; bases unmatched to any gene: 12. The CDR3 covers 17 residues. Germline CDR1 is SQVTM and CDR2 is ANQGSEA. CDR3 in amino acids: CSVAGLAEMISTDTQYF. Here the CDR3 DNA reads TGCAGCGTCGCCGGACTAGCGGAAATGATTAGCACAGATACGCAGTATTTT.

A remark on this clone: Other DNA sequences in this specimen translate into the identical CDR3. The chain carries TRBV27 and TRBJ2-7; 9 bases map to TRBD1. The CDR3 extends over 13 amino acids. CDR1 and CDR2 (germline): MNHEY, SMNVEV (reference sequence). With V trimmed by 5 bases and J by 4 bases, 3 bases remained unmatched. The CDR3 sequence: CASSLDRGYEQYF. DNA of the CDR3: TGTGCCAGCAGTCTGGACAGGGGATACGAGCAGTACTTC.

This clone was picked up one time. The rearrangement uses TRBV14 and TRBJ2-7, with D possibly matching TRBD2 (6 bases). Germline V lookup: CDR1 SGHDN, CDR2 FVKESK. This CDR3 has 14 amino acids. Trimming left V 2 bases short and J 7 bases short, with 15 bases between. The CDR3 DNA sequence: TGTGCCAGCAGCCAAACTCTACTAGCATGGGAGCAGTACTTC. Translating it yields CASSQTLLAWEQYF.

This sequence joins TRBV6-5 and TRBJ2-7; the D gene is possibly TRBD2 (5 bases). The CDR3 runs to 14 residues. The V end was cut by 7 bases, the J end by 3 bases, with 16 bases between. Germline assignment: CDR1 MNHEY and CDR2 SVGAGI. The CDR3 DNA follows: TGTGCCAGCAATCCCACCGGACTTATCTACGAGCAGTACTTC. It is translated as CASNPTGLIYEQYF.

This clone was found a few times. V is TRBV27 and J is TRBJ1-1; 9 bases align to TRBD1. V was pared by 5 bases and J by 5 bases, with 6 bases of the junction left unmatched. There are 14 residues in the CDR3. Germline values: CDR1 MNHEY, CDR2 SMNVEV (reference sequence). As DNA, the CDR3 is TGTGCCAGCAGTACGCGGGACAGGGTGACTGAAGCTTTCTTT. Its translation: CASSTRDRVTEAFF.

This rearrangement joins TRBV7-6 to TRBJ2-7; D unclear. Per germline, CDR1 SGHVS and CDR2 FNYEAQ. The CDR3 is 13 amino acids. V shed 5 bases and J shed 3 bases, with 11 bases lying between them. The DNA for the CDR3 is TGTGCCAGCAGCCCCTTTAGAGGCTACGAGCAGTACTTC. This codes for CASSPFRGYEQYF.

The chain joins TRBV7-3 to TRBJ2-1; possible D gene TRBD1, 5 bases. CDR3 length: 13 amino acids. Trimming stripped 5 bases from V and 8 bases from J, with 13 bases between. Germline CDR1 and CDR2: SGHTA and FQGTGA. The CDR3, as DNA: TGTGCCAGCAGCCCGATAGGGGTGGATGAGCAGTTCTTC. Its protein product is CASSPIGVDEQFF.

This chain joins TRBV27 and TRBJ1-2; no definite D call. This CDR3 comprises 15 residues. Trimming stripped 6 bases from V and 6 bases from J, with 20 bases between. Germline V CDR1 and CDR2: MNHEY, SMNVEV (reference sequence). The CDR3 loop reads CASSPPGNPGDGYTF. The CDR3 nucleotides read TGTGCCAGCAGCCCACCGGGGAACCCCGGGGATGGCTACACCTTC.

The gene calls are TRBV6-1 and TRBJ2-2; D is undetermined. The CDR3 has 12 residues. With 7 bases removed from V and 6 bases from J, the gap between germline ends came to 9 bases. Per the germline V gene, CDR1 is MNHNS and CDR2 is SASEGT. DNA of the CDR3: TGTGCCAGCAAGTTCCGCCCCGGGGAGCTGTTTTTT. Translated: CASKFRPGELFF.

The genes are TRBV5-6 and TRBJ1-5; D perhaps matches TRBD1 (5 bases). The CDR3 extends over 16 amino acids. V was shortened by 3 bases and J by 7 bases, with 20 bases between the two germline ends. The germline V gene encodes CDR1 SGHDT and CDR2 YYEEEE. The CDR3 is CASSYSSPGIGQPQHF. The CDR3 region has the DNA TGTGCCAGCAGCTATTCATCACCAGGGATTGGGCAGCCCCAGCATTTT.

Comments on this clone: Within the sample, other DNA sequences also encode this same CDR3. Here the CDR3 DNA reads TGTGCCAGCAGTTTGAGGGGCTTGAACACTGAAGCTTTCTTT. This translates into CASSLRGLNTEAFF. The J gene is TRBJ1-1, the V gene TRBV28; the D gene is possibly TRBD1 (5 bases). The CDR3 runs 14 residues. Germline V gene lookup returns CDR1 MDHEN and CDR2 SYDVKM. V was clipped by 3 bases and J by 0 bases, with 8 bases between them.

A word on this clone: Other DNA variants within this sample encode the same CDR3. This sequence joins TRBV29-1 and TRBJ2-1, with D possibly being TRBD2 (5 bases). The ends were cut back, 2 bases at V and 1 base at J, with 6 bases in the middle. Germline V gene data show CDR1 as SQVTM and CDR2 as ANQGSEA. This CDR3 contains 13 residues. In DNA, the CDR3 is TGCAGCGTTGAAACTAGTTCCTACAATGAGCAGTTCTTC. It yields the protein CSVETSSYNEQFF.

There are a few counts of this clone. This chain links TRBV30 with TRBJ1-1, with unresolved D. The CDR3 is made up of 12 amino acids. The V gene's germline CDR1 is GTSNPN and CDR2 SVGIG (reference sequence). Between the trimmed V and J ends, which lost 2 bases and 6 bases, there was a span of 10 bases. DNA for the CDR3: TGTGCCTGGAGTCTCGGACCTTCTGAAGCTTTCTTT. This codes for CAWSLGPSEAFF.

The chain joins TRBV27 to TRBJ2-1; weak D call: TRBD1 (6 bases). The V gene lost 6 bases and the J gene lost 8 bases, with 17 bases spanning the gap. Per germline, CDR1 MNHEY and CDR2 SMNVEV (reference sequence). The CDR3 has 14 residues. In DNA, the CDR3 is TGTGCCAGCAGAGTAACAGGGTATCAACATGAGCAGTTCTTC. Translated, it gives CASRVTGYQHEQFF.

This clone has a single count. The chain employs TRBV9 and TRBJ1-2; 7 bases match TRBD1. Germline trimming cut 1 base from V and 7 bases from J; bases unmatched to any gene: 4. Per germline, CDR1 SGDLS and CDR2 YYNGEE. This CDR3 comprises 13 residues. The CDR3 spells CASSVQGDGGYTF. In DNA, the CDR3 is TGTGCCAGCAGCGTACAGGGGGACGGTGGCTACACCTTC.

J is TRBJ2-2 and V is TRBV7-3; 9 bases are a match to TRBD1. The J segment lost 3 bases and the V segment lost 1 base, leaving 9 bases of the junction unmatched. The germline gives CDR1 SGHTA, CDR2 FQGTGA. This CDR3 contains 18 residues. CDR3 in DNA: TGTGCCAGCAGCTTAAGGGACAGGGCCGCAACTTACACCGGGGAGCTGTTTTTT. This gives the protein CASSLRDRAATYTGELFF.

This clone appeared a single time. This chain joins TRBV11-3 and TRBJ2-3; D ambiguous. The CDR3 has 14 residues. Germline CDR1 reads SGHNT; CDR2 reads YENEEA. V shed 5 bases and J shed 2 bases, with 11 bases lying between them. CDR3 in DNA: TGTGCCAGCAGCCCGCGTTTCGACACAGATACGCAGTATTTT. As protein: CASSPRFDTDTQYF.

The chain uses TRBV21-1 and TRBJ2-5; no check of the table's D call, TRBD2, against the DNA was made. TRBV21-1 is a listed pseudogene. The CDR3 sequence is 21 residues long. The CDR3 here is CASSIRLVGTSGTTGVETQYF. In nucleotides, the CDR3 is TGTGCCAGCAGCATTCGATTAGTTGGGACTAGCGGGACCACGGGAGTGGAGACCCAGTACTTC.

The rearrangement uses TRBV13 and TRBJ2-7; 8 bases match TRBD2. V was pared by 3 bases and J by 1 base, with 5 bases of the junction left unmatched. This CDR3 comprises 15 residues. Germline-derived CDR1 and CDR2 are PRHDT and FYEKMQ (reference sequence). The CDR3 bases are TGTGCCAGCAGCTTCAGCGGGAGTGGGTCCTACGAGCAGTACTTC. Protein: CASSFSGSGSYEQYF.

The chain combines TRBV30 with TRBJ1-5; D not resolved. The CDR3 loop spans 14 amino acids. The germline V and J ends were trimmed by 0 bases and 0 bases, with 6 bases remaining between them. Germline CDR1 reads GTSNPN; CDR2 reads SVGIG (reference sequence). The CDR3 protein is CAWSVIDSNQPQHF. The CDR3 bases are TGTGCCTGGAGTGTCATTGATAGCAATCAGCCCCAGCATTTT. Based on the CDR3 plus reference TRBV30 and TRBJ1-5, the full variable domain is SQTIHQWPATLVQPVGSPLSLECTVEGTSNPNLYWYRQAAGRGLQLLFYSVGIGQISSEVPQNLSASRPQDRQFILSSKKLLLSDSGFYLCAWSVIDSNQPQHFGDGTRLSIL.

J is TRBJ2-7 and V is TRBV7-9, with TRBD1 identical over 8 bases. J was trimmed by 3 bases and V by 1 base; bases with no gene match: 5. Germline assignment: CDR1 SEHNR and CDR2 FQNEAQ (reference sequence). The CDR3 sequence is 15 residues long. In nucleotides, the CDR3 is TGTGCCAGCAGCTTAGATAAGGGGACAGGCTACGAGCAGTACTTC. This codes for CASSLDKGTGYEQYF. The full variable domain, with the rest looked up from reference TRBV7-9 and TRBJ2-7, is DTGVSQNPRHKITKRGQNVTFRCDPISEHNRLYWYRQTLGQGPEFLTYFQNEAQLEKSRLLSDRFSAERPKGSFSTLEIQRTEQGDSAMYLCASSLDKGTGYEQYFGPGTRLTVT.

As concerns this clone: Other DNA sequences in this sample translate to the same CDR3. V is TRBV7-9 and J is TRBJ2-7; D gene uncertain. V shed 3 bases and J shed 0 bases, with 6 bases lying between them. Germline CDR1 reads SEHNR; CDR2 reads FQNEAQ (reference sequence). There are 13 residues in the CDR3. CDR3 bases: TGTGCCAGCAGCTTGGGCCGCTCCTACGAGCAGTACTTC. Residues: CASSLGRSYEQYF.